This TCR beta chain was documented in a study of T cells in Graves' hyperthyroidism and ophthalmopathy. Study results and limitations: Researchers report that a 13 V-J model separated ophthalmopathy from stable hyperthyroidism.

Amplification of TCR beta CDR3 regions was performed using RNA transcripts as template. First-round RT-PCR of the TCR CDR3 relied on the HTBI primer set. TCRdb re-called the multiplex PCR reads through MiXCR, storing one row per CDR3 protein. The sample has a few hundred thousand distinct CDR3 sequences, around 46% seen once. In making diagnoses, clinical symptoms, serum thyroxine and TRAb, thyroid ultrasound and orbital computed tomography were all used. This clonotype was seen a handful of times. The antigen is undetermined. Germline loops: CDR1 MGHRA, CDR2 YSYEKL. The CDR3 covers 15 residues. V lost 1 base and J 4 bases, leaving 13 bases between the germline ends.

This receptor was taken from an adult woman with Graves' disease, either hyperthyroidism or ophthalmopathy (not recorded which). Sequences were obtained from peripheral blood or thyroid tissue (not recorded which). The rearrangement links TRBV4-1 to TRBJ1-2; D gene uncertain. CDR3 amino acids: CASSQGGLALYGYTF. In DNA, the CDR3 is TGCGCCAGCAGCCAAGGAGGCCTCGCCCTCTATGGCTACACCTTC.